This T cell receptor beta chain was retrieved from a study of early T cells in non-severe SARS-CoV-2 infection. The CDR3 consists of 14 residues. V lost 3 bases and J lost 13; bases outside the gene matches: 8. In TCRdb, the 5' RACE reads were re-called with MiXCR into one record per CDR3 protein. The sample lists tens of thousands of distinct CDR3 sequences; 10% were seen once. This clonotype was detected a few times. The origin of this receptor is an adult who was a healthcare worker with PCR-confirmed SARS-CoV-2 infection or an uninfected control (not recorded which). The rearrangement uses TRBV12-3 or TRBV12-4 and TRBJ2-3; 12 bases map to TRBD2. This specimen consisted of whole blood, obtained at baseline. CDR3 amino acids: CASSLLAGGPLEYF. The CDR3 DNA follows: TGTGCCAGCAGTTTGCTAGCGGGGGGGCCTCTCGAGTATTTT.